Detailed here is one T cell receptor (beta chain). The data are from a study of blood T cells in healthy people across ages. Germline V CDR1 and CDR2: LGHNA, YSLEER. Trimming cost V 0 bases and J 5 bases, with 11 bases left between them. This CDR3 is built from 14 residues. A J-beta primer mix and a sample-barcoded 5' primer were used in a second PCR of about 7 to 12 cycles. At least 2.5 million CDR3-containing paired-end reads were obtained per sample. TCRdb re-called the 5' RACE reads through MiXCR, storing one row per CDR3 protein. Of about 830,000 distinct CDR3 sequences listed, roughly 50% are singletons.

V is TRBV4-3 and J is TRBJ2-7, with D unclear. The sequencing input was blood. This clonotype was sampled from a man aged 25 to 40 in good health. CDR3 protein: CASSQDRLSNEQYF. CDR3 DNA: TGCGCCAGCAGCCAAGACAGGCTGAGCAACGAGCAGTACTTC.